These 29 T cell receptor beta chains were all obtained from the same sample, sequenced in a study of cytomegalovirus exposure and HLA in healthy donors. Both 60 Vbeta primers and 13 Jbeta primers went into the PCR. Repertoires were generated with immunoSEQ multiplex PCR, while TCRdb's copy carries only in-frame clones and drops some. This sample carries about 48,000 clones, with 5.5% to 6.5% going to the ten biggest clones. Sequencing was done on a sample of PBMCs. These receptors originate from a male donor in good health and CMV-seropositive.

DNA of the CDR3: TGTGCCAGCAACAACTTTAGGGGGCGCAACACTGAAGCTTTCTTT. Translation gives CASNNFRGRNTEAFF. This sequence joins TRBV28 and TRBJ1-1; 7 bases fit TRBD1. The CDR3 length is 15 residues. The V gene end was trimmed by 7 bases and the J gene end by 2 bases; junction bases not matched to a gene: 10. The germline CDR1 and CDR2 sequences are MDHEN and SYDVKM. The full variable domain, its missing parts supplied by reference TRBV28 and TRBJ1-1, is DVKVTQSSRYLVKRTGEKVFLECVQDMDHENMFWYRQDPGLGLRLIYFSYDVKMKEKGDIPEGYSVSREKKERFSLILESASTNQTSMYLCASNNFRGRNTEAFFGQGTRLTVV.

The chain's CDR3 is CASSLRRGGSNEQFF. The CDR3 coding sequence is TGTGCCAGCAGCTTAAGGCGGGGGGGCTCCAATGAGCAGTTCTTC. The V call is TRBV11-2, the J call TRBJ2-1; TRBD2 agrees at 9 bases. The CDR3 is 15 amino acids. V trimming: 2 bases; J trimming: 6 bases; junction bases outside the gene matches: 5. Looked up from germline, CDR1 is SGHAT and CDR2 is FQNNGV.

This rearrangement joins TRBV25-1 to TRBJ2-5, with 7 bases matching TRBD1. The junction had 5 bases not matched to a gene; V was cut back by 3 bases and J by 4 bases. CDR1 is MGHDK and CDR2 is SYGVNS in the germline V gene. The CDR3 consists of 14 residues. This chain's CDR3 is CASSDYRGGETQYF. The CDR3 bases are TGTGCCAGCAGTGATTACAGGGGTGGAGAGACCCAGTACTTC.

The DNA of the CDR3 is TGTGCCAGCAGCTTGGTTTCAGGTGAACCCCAGCATTTT. It codes for CASSLVSGEPQHF. V and J are TRBV5-5 and TRBJ1-5; D not resolved. This CDR3 spans 13 amino acids. Germline V gives CDR1 SGHKS, CDR2 YYEKEE (reference sequence). Trimming stripped 0 bases from V and 10 bases from J, with 11 bases between.

The chain combines TRBV19 with TRBJ2-7; D ambiguous. The V and J ends lost 6 bases and 0 bases respectively, with 3 bases between them. The CDR3 runs to 11 residues. Germline CDR1 and CDR2: LNHDA and SQIVND (reference sequence). The CDR3 is CASSSSYEQYF. The CDR3 coding sequence is TGTGCCAGTAGCTCCTCCTACGAGCAGTACTTC.

The chain links TRBV6-5 to TRBJ1-4, with D possibly TRBD1 on 6 matching bases. The CDR3 runs to 15 residues. The germline V gene encodes CDR1 MNHEY and CDR2 SVGAGI. Trimming removed 6 bases from V and 7 bases from J, with 18 bases in between. CDR3 sequence: CASSPLMGAGEKLFF. The CDR3 coding sequence is TGTGCCAGCAGCCCCCTAATGGGGGCGGGTGAAAAACTGTTTTTT.

This chain connects TRBV21-1 to TRBJ1-4; TRBD1, as called in the table, went unchecked against the DNA. TRBV21-1 is shown as a pseudogene. The CDR3 extends over 15 amino acids. The chain's CDR3 is CASSKADSANEKLFF. In nucleotides, the CDR3 is TGTGCCAGCAGCAAAGCCGACAGTGCGAATGAAAAACTGTTTTTT.

The genes are TRBV4-2 and TRBJ2-5; D ambiguous. The DNA end lines up better with TRBJ2-7; the J call may be wrong. This CDR3 has 15 amino acids. Germline V lookup: CDR1 LGHNA, CDR2 YNFKEQ. In DNA, the CDR3 is TGTGCCAGCAGCCAAGAATGGTTCGGTACGTACGAGCAGTACTTC. Its translation is CASSQEWFGTYEQYF.

This chain uses TRBV7-6 with TRBJ1-4; no reliable D call. The CDR3 loop spans 15 amino acids. Trimming pared 5 bases from V and 4 bases from J, leaving 14 bases between. CDR1 and CDR2 (germline): SGHVS, FNYEAQ. The CDR3: CASSLDAEVNEKLFF. The CDR3, as DNA: TGTGCCAGCAGCCTAGACGCAGAGGTTAATGAAAAACTGTTTTTT.

V usage is TRBV7-3 and J usage is TRBJ1-1, with D perhaps matching TRBD1 (5 bases). The CDR3 has 15 residues. V dropped 5 bases and J dropped 1 base, with 14 bases sitting between them. Germline lookup yields CDR1 SGHTA and CDR2 FQGTGA. CDR3 protein: CASSRAGQTNTEAFF. As DNA, the CDR3 is TGTGCCAGCAGCCGCGCCGGACAAACGAACACTGAAGCTTTCTTT.

The chain is built from TRBV4-3 and TRBJ2-3, with TRBD2 as a possible D gene (5 bases). The CDR3 consists of 16 residues. The V and J ends lost 1 base and 2 bases respectively, with 13 bases between them. Germline loops: CDR1 LGHNA, CDR2 YSLEER. Here the CDR3 DNA reads TGCGCCAGCAGCCAAGGTCTAGCCTCCCTCACAGATACGCAGTATTTT. Amino acids: CASSQGLASLTDTQYF.

V is TRBV4-1 and J is TRBJ1-1; no firm D call. Deletions cut 2 bases from V and 0 bases from J, with 7 bases between. This CDR3 comprises 14 residues. The germline gives CDR1 MGHRA, CDR2 YSYEKL. CDR3 protein: CASSQSQMNTEAFF. In nucleotides, the CDR3 is TGCGCCAGCAGCCAATCACAGATGAACACTGAAGCTTTCTTT.

The DNA of the CDR3 is TGTGCCACCAGCCGAGTAGAGGAGACCCAGTACTTC. This codes for CATSRVEETQYF. The chain combines TRBV15 with TRBJ2-5; D is ambiguous. The germline V gene has CDR1 LNHNV and CDR2 YYDKDF (reference sequence). Trimming stripped 5 bases from V and 5 bases from J, with 9 bases between. The CDR3 is 12 residues long.

CDR3 amino acids: CASSGHYMSGGGNEQFF. The CDR3, as DNA: TGTGCCAGCAGCGGACACTATATGAGCGGGGGGGGGAATGAGCAGTTCTTC. V and J are TRBV7-6 and TRBJ2-1, with 10 bases matching TRBD2. Germline CDR1 SGHVS, CDR2 FNYEAQ. The junction had 14 bases not matched to a gene; V was cut back by 5 bases and J by 7 bases. The CDR3 extends over 17 amino acids.

The chain employs TRBV4-1 and TRBJ2-7; TRBD2 matches at 11 bases. V shed 4 bases, J shed 5 bases, and the junction held 13 bases outside the gene matches. CDR3 size: 17 residues. CDR1 is MGHRA and CDR2 is YSYEKL in the germline V gene. The CDR3: CASSPRVASGGSHEQYF. For the CDR3, the DNA is TGCGCCAGCAGCCCGCGGGTTGCTAGCGGGGGGTCCCACGAGCAGTACTTC.

This chain connects TRBV5-4 to TRBJ2-6; D might be TRBD1 (5 bases). Trimming cost V 3 bases and J 4 bases, with 11 bases left between them. There are 15 residues in the CDR3. CDR1 and CDR2 from the germline V gene are SGHNT and YYREEE (reference sequence). CDR3 in amino acids: CASSSTGTGANVLTF. As DNA, the CDR3 is TGTGCCAGCAGCTCCACAGGCACCGGGGCCAACGTCCTGACTTTC.

A remark on this clone: Sequence at one end of the junction differs from germline and may be a read error. The genes are TRBV4-3 and TRBJ2-2, with D possibly TRBD2 on 6 matching bases. Germline-derived CDR1 and CDR2 are LGHNA and YSLEER. The CDR3 runs to 14 residues. The CDR3 is CVSSQEIGTPDLFF. CDR3 coding DNA: TGCGTCAGCAGCCAAGAGATCGGGACTCCGGACCTGTTTTTT.

The chain combines TRBV5-1 with TRBJ2-5; D unresolved. Gene TRBJ2-7 matches the end of the DNA better, so the J call may be wrong. Per the germline V gene, CDR1 is SGHRS and CDR2 is YFSETQ. The CDR3 covers 13 residues. This CDR3 is CASSLDSFYEQYF. DNA of the CDR3: TGCGCCAGCAGCTTGGACTCCTTCTACGAGCAGTACTTC.

V usage is TRBV19 and J usage is TRBJ1-2, with D unclear. Germline CDR1 and CDR2: LNHDA and SQIVND (reference sequence). The CDR3 consists of 12 residues. V shed 10 bases and J shed 4 bases, with 13 bases lying between them. The CDR3 loop is CAMTRAGYGYTF. CDR3 coding DNA: TGTGCCATGACGAGGGCGGGCTATGGCTACACCTTC.

The chain joins TRBV5-1 to TRBJ1-4; unclear D gene. CDR3 size: 15 residues. V lost 6 bases, J lost 4 bases, and 16 bases lay in between. Looked up from germline, CDR1 is SGHRS and CDR2 is YFSETQ. The CDR3 sequence is CASTIGGQSNEKLFF. The CDR3 DNA reads TGCGCCAGCACTATTGGAGGCCAGAGTAATGAAAAACTGTTTTTT.

The rearrangement uses TRBV7-6 and TRBJ2-2; 11 nucleotides agree with TRBD2. The CDR3 is 19 amino acids. From germline, CDR1 is SGHVS and CDR2 FNYEAQ. J was trimmed by 4 bases and V by 5 bases; bases with no gene match: 15. CDR3 protein: CASSPRPTSGGIGTGELFF. The CDR3 nucleotides are TGTGCCAGCAGCCCTCGTCCCACTAGCGGGGGAATAGGCACCGGGGAGCTGTTTTTT.

DNA of the CDR3: TGTGCCAGCAGTGAGGAGGGGCTGTTTTTT. Its protein is CASSEEGLFF. This sequence joins TRBV6-1 and TRBJ2-2; perhaps TRBD2 as D (6 bases). This CDR3 comprises 10 residues. Germline values: CDR1 MNHNS, CDR2 SASEGT. The V and J ends lost 3 bases and 13 bases respectively, with 6 bases between them.

J is TRBJ2-3 and V is TRBV11-3, with 9 bases matching TRBD2. The CDR3 runs to 16 residues. V shed 2 bases and J 3 bases; nucleotides not matched to a gene: 6. Germline V CDR1 and CDR2: SGHNT, YENEEA. CDR3 sequence (DNA): TGTGCCAGCAGCTTAACCGGGACTAGCTGGACAGATACGCAGTATTTT. Its translation: CASSLTGTSWTDTQYF.

The chain has TRBV28 and TRBJ1-3, with D unclear. CDR1 is MDHEN and CDR2 is SYDVKM in the germline V gene. This CDR3 comprises 15 residues. Between the trimmed V and J ends, which lost 8 bases and 1 base, there was a span of 15 bases. The CDR3 region has the DNA TGTGCCAGCTCCCTTCAGGAAGCTTCTGGAAACACCATATATTTT. It is translated as CASSLQEASGNTIYF.

J is TRBJ2-5 and V is TRBV29-1; 8 positions agree with TRBD1. Unmatched junction bases numbered 9, after V lost 4 bases and J lost 5 bases. There are 14 residues in the CDR3. Germline lookup yields CDR1 SQVTM and CDR2 ANQGSEA. This chain's CDR3 is CSVVGTGFFETQYF. CDR3 in DNA: TGCAGCGTTGTTGGGACAGGATTTTTTGAGACCCAGTACTTC.

The chain combines TRBV7-6 with TRBJ2-1; D possibly corresponds to TRBD2 (5 bases). This CDR3 is 16 amino acids long. Trimming cost V 0 bases and J 6 bases, with 15 bases left between them. Germline V lookup: CDR1 SGHVS, CDR2 FNYEAQ. CDR3: CASSLAPGGSSNEQFF. CDR3 nucleotides: TGTGCCAGCAGCTTAGCCCCGGGCGGGTCAAGCAATGAGCAGTTCTTC.

The chain joins TRBV19 to TRBJ1-2, with a tentative D call TRBD1 (6 bases). The V end was cut by 5 bases, the J end by 7 bases, with 20 bases between. The CDR3 runs to 15 residues. In germline, CDR1 is LNHDA, CDR2 SQIVND (reference sequence). CDR3 in amino acids: CASSPGQTNPIGYTF. The CDR3 nucleotides are TGTGCCAGTAGTCCAGGACAGACCAACCCGATTGGCTACACCTTC.

V and J are TRBV7-9 and TRBJ2-1; tentatively, D is TRBD2 (5 bases). The V end was cut by 3 bases, the J end by 3 bases, with 9 bases between. Looked up from germline, CDR1 is SEHNR and CDR2 is FQNEAQ (reference sequence). The CDR3 totals 14 residues. DNA for the CDR3: TGTGCCAGCAGCTTGGCTCGGGACTACAATGAGCAGTTCTTC. This sequence encodes CASSLARDYNEQFF.

The chain joins TRBV4-2 to TRBJ2-7; unclear D gene. This CDR3 contains 17 residues. CDR1 LGHNA and CDR2 YNFKEQ come from the germline V gene. The ends were cut back, 0 bases at V and 1 base at J, with 16 bases in the middle. CDR3 DNA: TGTGCCAGCAGCCAAGAAGGAACAGCTTATATTTCCTACGAGCAGTACTTC. This codes for CASSQEGTAYISYEQYF.